This entry lists 12 T cell receptor beta chains sequenced from one sample in a study of response to subunit inactivated influenza vaccine. TCRdb itself ran the RT-PCR reads through MiXCR, one entry per CDR3 protein. The sample consists of about 500,000 distinct CDR3 sequences, roughly 13% of them appearing once. The specimen was PBMCs from blood, collected more than 35 days after vaccination. The receptors were sampled from a man aged 50 to 59 who received an inactivated influenza vaccine.

In regard to this clonotype: At one boundary the junction diverges from the germline segment, which might be a read error. This chain uses TRBV25-1 with TRBJ2-5; D is undetermined. The length of the CDR3 is 12 residues. Germline loops: CDR1 MGHDK, CDR2 SYGVNS. The CDR3 loop is CASSETREAQYF. The CDR3 nucleotides read TGTGCCAGCAGTGAAACACGAGAGGCCCAGTACTTC. Together with reference TRBV25-1 and TRBJ2-5, the CDR3 gives the full variable domain: EADIYQTPRYLVIGTGKKITLECSQTMGHDKMYWYQQDPGMELHLIHYSYGVNSTEKGDLSSESTVSRIRTEHFPLTLESARPSHTSQYLCASSETREAQYFGPGTRLLVL.

This clonotype has more than one count but fewer than ten. V is TRBV9 and J is TRBJ2-7; maybe TRBD1 (5 bases). The CDR3 runs to 14 residues. Germline values: CDR1 SGDLS, CDR2 YYNGEE. V was trimmed by 3 bases and J by 6 bases, leaving 16 bases between them. The CDR3 nucleotides read TGTGCCAGCAGCGAAAAGGGTTGGGGCAGCGAGCAGTACTTC. Encoded protein: CASSEKGWGSEQYF.

To note about this clonotype: Germline is not matched at one junction end, which may reflect a read error. The chain carries TRBV6-2 or TRBV6-3 and TRBJ2-1, with unresolved D. CDR3 length: 14 amino acids. Germline CDR1 reads MNHEY; CDR2 reads SVGEGT. The CDR3 nucleotides are TGTGCCAGCAGCTACTCCAATGCAAGACGTGAGCAGTTCTTC. The encoded protein is CASSYSNARREQFF.

The V and J genes are TRBV20-1 and TRBJ2-7; the D is unclear. V was pared by 6 bases and J by 2 bases, with 14 bases between. CDR1 and CDR2 from the germline V gene are DFQATT and SNEGSKA (reference sequence). CDR3 length: 13 residues. The CDR3 nucleotides are TGCAGTGCCGGCGAACTATCCCCCTACGAGCAGTACTTC. Translation: CSAGELSPYEQYF.

The rearrangement uses TRBV12-3 or TRBV12-4 and TRBJ2-4, with D hard to call. The CDR3 spans 13 residues. Trimming cost V 3 bases and J 2 bases, with 5 bases left between them. CDR3 amino acids: CASSFETKNIQYF. CDR3 nucleotides: TGTGCCAGCAGTTTCGAGACCAAAAACATTCAGTACTTC.

In its sample, this clonotype was seen a few times. The chain is built from TRBV20-1 and TRBJ2-7, with D uncertain. The germline V gene has CDR1 DFQATT and CDR2 SNEGSKA (reference sequence). CDR3 length: 14 residues. V lost 4 bases, J lost 0 bases, and 13 bases lay in between. The CDR3 DNA follows: TGCAGTGCTACAGGACGGATCAGCTCCTACGAGCAGTACTTC. Translated: CSATGRISSYEQYF.

This chain joins TRBV4-2 and TRBJ2-2, with D perhaps matching TRBD1 (5 bases). The CDR3 length is 16 residues. Trimming removed 0 bases from V and 1 base from J, with 9 bases in between. The germline gives CDR1 LGHNA, CDR2 YNFKEQ. The CDR3 nucleotides read TGTGCCAGCAGCCAAGATGTGGGGCGGAACACCGGGGAGCTGTTTTTT. Translated: CASSQDVGRNTGELFF.

This clonotype was picked up a small number of times. V usage is TRBV20-1 and J usage is TRBJ1-1, with a possible D match to TRBD1 (5 bases). The V end was cut by 4 bases, the J end by 1 base, with 13 bases between. Germline CDR1 is DFQATT and CDR2 is SNEGSKA (reference sequence). This CDR3 has 14 amino acids. CDR3 protein: CSATRDASNTEAFF. In DNA form, the CDR3 reads TGCAGTGCTACCCGGGACGCCTCGAACACTGAAGCTTTCTTT.

The V gene is TRBV5-1, the J gene TRBJ1-6; TRBD1 agrees at 7 bases. The CDR3 is 16 residues long. Germline CDR1 is SGHRS and CDR2 is YFSETQ. The V gene end was trimmed by 3 bases and the J gene end by 6 bases; junction bases not matched to a gene: 9. CDR3 amino acids: CASSSEYRGSNSPLHF. The CDR3 DNA sequence: TGCGCCAGCAGCTCAGAGTACAGGGGTTCTAATTCACCCCTCCACTTT.

This clonotype was counted a few times. The rearrangement links TRBV2 to TRBJ1-2; TRBD1 agrees at 8 bases. The ends lost 10 bases at V and 4 bases at J; junction bases unmatched: 8. Germline-derived CDR1 and CDR2 are SNHLY and FYNNEI. The CDR3 extends over 13 amino acids. Here the CDR3 DNA reads TGTGCCACCACTCTGGACAGGGCCTATGGCTACACCTTC. Amino acid sequence: CATTLDRAYGYTF.

The genes are TRBV10-3 and TRBJ1-2; D perhaps matches TRBD1 (5 bases). Germline CDR1 is ENHRY and CDR2 is SYGVKD. Deletions cut 0 bases from V and 4 bases from J, with 12 bases between. The CDR3 consists of 15 residues. In DNA form, the CDR3 reads TGTGCCATCAGTGAGTCGTCAGGGCTGAGCTATGGCTACACCTTC. This encodes CAISESSGLSYGYTF.

This clonotype was observed a few times. The CDR3 reads CASSLTDGPYEQYF. CDR3 bases: TGTGCCAGCAGTTTGACGGACGGGCCCTACGAGCAGTACTTC. This sequence joins TRBV6-5 and TRBJ2-7, with unresolved D. Trimming removed 4 bases from V and 2 bases from J, with 12 bases in between. Germline V lookup: CDR1 MNHEY, CDR2 SVGAGI. The CDR3 loop spans 14 amino acids.